Sequencing of this T cell receptor beta chain was carried out in a study of identical twins. This clonotype was recorded many times. Trimming cost V 0 bases and J 3 bases, with 10 bases left between them. The CDR3 spans 15 residues. Germline V gives CDR1 SGHRS, CDR2 YFSETQ. One entry per CDR3 protein results from TCRdb running MiXCR on the 5' RACE reads. The sample contains approximately 700,000 distinct CDR3 sequences, 18% of which appear only once. The sample also formed part of further work on T cells expressing NK-cell markers.

This chain uses TRBV5-1 with TRBJ2-1; D ambiguous. This receptor was identified in a young woman in good health. The sequenced sample was PBMCs. CDR3 in amino acids: CASSLATRIYNEQFF. The CDR3, as DNA: TGCGCCAGCAGCTTGGCCACCCGTATCTACAATGAGCAGTTCTTC. The full variable domain, completed using reference TRBV5-1 and TRBJ2-1, is KAGVTQTPRYLIKTRGQQVTLSCSPISGHRSVSWYQQTPGQGLQFLFEYFSETQRNKGNFPGRFSGRQFSNSRSEMNVSTLELGDSALYLCASSLATRIYNEQFFGPGTRLTVL.